These 28 T cell receptor beta chains share one sample of origin, sequenced in a study of T cell repertoires in cytomegalovirus infection (dated by TCRdb to the late 2010s). The data were produced on an Illumina HiSeq 1500. TCRdb ran its own pipeline on the public reads, namely fastp trimming at Q25 and MiXCR clone calling, and kept in-frame beta chains. Rows matching on CDR3 protein sequence are summarized as one entry with the most common DNA and genes. Here the sample has some 170,000 distinct CDR3 sequences; approximately 18% occur a single time. The ten largest clones represent about 25% of the sample. Specimen: CD8+ T cells from PBMCs. These receptors all stem from a human donor in good health (CMV status not recorded). Some clones in this sample may be carry-over from other donors' samples.

This clonotype was counted a few times. The rearrangement joins TRBV7-2 to TRBJ1-2, with 12 bases that match TRBD1. The CDR3 runs 18 residues. With V trimmed by 8 bases and J by 3 bases, 16 bases remained unmatched. Germline CDR1 reads SGHTA; CDR2 reads FQGNSA. CDR3 sequence: CASGAVWDRGRGHYGYTF. The CDR3, as DNA: TGTGCCAGCGGCGCCGTCTGGGACAGGGGGCGCGGACACTATGGCTACACCTTC.

This chain connects TRBV7-9 to TRBJ2-2; TRBD1 matches at 12 bases. This CDR3 has 16 residues. V lost 6 bases to trimming and J lost 5 bases; unmatched junction nucleotides: 7. Germline loops: CDR1 SEHNR, CDR2 FQNEAQ (reference sequence). The CDR3 DNA follows: TGTGCCAGCAGTCACCGGGGACAGGGGGCGACCGGGGAGCTGTTTTTT. This sequence encodes CASSHRGQGATGELFF. The full variable domain, with the rest looked up from reference TRBV7-9 and TRBJ2-2, is DTGVSQNPRHKITKRGQNVTFRCDPISEHNRLYWYRQTLGQGPEFLTYFQNEAQLEKSRLLSDRFSAERPKGSFSTLEIQRTEQGDSAMYLCASSHRGQGATGELFFGEGSRLTVL.

V is TRBV6-2 or TRBV6-3 and J is TRBJ1-5, with a possible D match to TRBD1 (6 bases). Germline CDR1 reads MNHEY; CDR2 reads SVGEGT. Trimming cost V 5 bases and J 5 bases, with 10 bases left between them. This CDR3 spans 13 amino acids. CDR3 sequence (DNA): TGTGCCAGCAGTAAAAGGGGGTATCAGCCCCAGCATTTT. It yields the protein CASSKRGYQPQHF.

This clonotype came up a few times. The chain carries TRBV10-3 and TRBJ1-2; D not certain. The ends were cut back, 2 bases at V and 4 bases at J, with 11 bases in the middle. Germline CDR1 ENHRY, CDR2 SYGVKD. This CDR3 region has 14 residues. The CDR3 is CAISEDGVGYGYTF. CDR3 nucleotide sequence: TGTGCCATCAGTGAGGACGGGGTTGGCTATGGCTACACCTTC.

The V call is TRBV20-1, the J call TRBJ2-1; maybe TRBD2 (7 bases). CDR3 length: 19 residues. CDR1 is DFQATT, CDR2 SNEGSKA, per germline (reference sequence). V was trimmed by 0 bases and J by 4 bases, leaving 25 bases between them. The CDR3 DNA reads TGCAGTGCTAGAGATTTGACCCCCTCGGCGGGGGCCTCTTACAATGAGCAGTTCTTC. As protein: CSARDLTPSAGASYNEQFF.

This clonotype has a handful of counts. V is TRBV28 and J is TRBJ2-7; TRBD1 matches 11 bases. J was trimmed by 0 bases and V by 5 bases; bases with no gene match: 12. The CDR3 extends over 18 amino acids. Germline-derived CDR1 and CDR2 are MDHEN and SYDVKM. This chain's CDR3 is CASSIGTGGTLSSYEQYF. In DNA, the CDR3 is TGTGCCAGCAGTATTGGGACAGGGGGAACCTTAAGCTCCTACGAGCAGTACTTC.

The chain couples TRBV10-2 to TRBJ2-5, with a weak D call TRBD2 (6 bases). CDR3 length: 15 amino acids. Trimming took 6 bases from V and 0 from J, leaving 14 bases between them. CDR1 and CDR2 from the germline V gene are WSHSY and SAAADI. The DNA of the CDR3 is TGCGCCAGCAGCCCCGGGACTGCGCACCAAGAGACCCAGTACTTC. Residues: CASSPGTAHQETQYF.

V is TRBV7-9 and J is TRBJ2-5; 7 bases are shared with TRBD1. The length of the CDR3 is 16 residues. Per germline, CDR1 SEHNR and CDR2 FQNEAQ (reference sequence). Trimming took 8 bases from V and 3 from J; bases not matched to a gene: 15. In DNA, the CDR3 is TGTGCCAGCCTGCCCTCGAGGGACAGAGGGGAAGAGACCCAGTACTTC. Translating gives CASLPSRDRGEETQYF.

The rearrangement joins TRBV7-9 to TRBJ1-5; possible D gene TRBD1, 6 bases. The CDR3 has 18 residues. Trimming shortened V by 0 bases and J by 0 bases, and 15 bases separated the two germline ends. Germline CDR1 and CDR2: SEHNR and FQNEAQ (reference sequence). In DNA form, the CDR3 reads TGTGCCAGCAGCTTAGCGGGCAGGGGTAAGATTAGCAATCAGCCCCAGCATTTT. As protein: CASSLAGRGKISNQPQHF.

A few counts support this clonotype. The chain has TRBV10-3 and TRBJ1-2; D remains ambiguous. The CDR3 has 14 amino acids. Germline lookup yields CDR1 ENHRY and CDR2 SYGVKD. V was cut by 0 bases and J by 3 bases, with 8 bases left in between. This CDR3 reads CAISESQRYYGYTF. The CDR3 DNA follows: TGTGCCATCAGTGAGTCTCAGCGGTACTATGGCTACACCTTC.

A few counts support this clonotype. The chain recombines TRBV7-2 with TRBJ2-1, with 7 positions matching TRBD1. Germline V gene sequence: CDR1 SGHTA, CDR2 FQGNSA. J gave up 3 bases and V 2 bases, and 1 base lay outside the gene matches. CDR3 length equals 14 residues. CDR3 nucleotide sequence: TGTGCCAGCAGCTTACGGGACAGCTACAATGAGCAGTTCTTC. Translating it yields CASSLRDSYNEQFF.

In this sample, this clonotype turned up a few times. The rearrangement joins TRBV11-2 to TRBJ2-3; TRBD2 agrees at 11 bases. The CDR3 spans 19 residues. Germline V gene sequence: CDR1 SGHAT, CDR2 FQNNGV. V dropped 1 base and J dropped 0; count of bases not matched to a gene: 9. The CDR3 is CASSLVASGGYYSTDTQYF. As DNA, the CDR3 is TGTGCCAGCAGCTTAGTGGCTAGCGGGGGGTATTATAGCACAGATACGCAGTATTTT.

This chain uses TRBV12-5 with TRBJ1-1; D not resolved. The germline V and J ends were trimmed by 0 bases and 6 bases, with 26 bases remaining between them. There are 19 residues in the CDR3. CDR1 is LGHNT and CDR2 is FRNRAP in the germline V gene. The CDR3, as DNA: TGTGCTAGTGGTTTGGTACAGTCTCTTTGGCAGGCCGGGAGGGCTGAAGCTTTCTTT. Residues: CASGLVQSLWQAGRAEAFF.

The V gene is TRBV12-3 or TRBV12-4, the J gene TRBJ1-1; D not certain. The CDR3 runs to 14 residues. Trimming removed 7 bases at V and 2 bases at J, with 14 bases between. The CDR3 DNA sequence: TGTGCCAGCACCTCCGGTCGGGTAAACACTGAAGCTTTCTTT. This translates into CASTSGRVNTEAFF.

The chain carries TRBV7-8 and TRBJ1-1, with unresolved D. This CDR3 is 13 amino acids long. The germline gives CDR1 SGHVS, CDR2 FQNEAQ. Trimming shortened V by 5 bases and J by 1 base, and 8 bases separated the two germline ends. The DNA for the CDR3 is TGTGCCAGCAGCCGTGCCCCGAACACTGAAGCTTTCTTT. Translation: CASSRAPNTEAFF.

V gene TRBV4-3 combines with J gene TRBJ1-5; D is unresolved. Germline CDR1 is LGHNA and CDR2 is YSLEER. CDR3 length: 17 amino acids. V gave up 0 bases and J gave up 0 bases, with 12 bases separating them. The CDR3 nucleotides read TGCGCCAGCAGCCAAGATCCGCCAGTACATAGCAATCAGCCCCAGCATTTT. Amino acid sequence: CASSQDPPVHSNQPQHF.

This clonotype was recorded at least ten times. The V gene is TRBV7-8, the J gene TRBJ1-1; D is possibly TRBD1 (5 bases). V dropped 1 base and J dropped 0 bases, with 15 bases sitting between them. Looked up from germline, CDR1 is SGHVS and CDR2 is FQNEAQ. This CDR3 is 17 amino acids long. The CDR3, as DNA: TGTGCCAGCAGCTTAGTCCGGGGGGGGAAGATGAACACTGAAGCTTTCTTT. Its protein product is CASSLVRGGKMNTEAFF.

V and J are TRBV20-1 and TRBJ2-3, with 10 bases identical to TRBD2. This CDR3 has 14 amino acids. Trimming at V came to 3 bases and at J to 5 bases, leaving 5 bases not matched to a gene. Per the germline V gene, CDR1 is DFQATT and CDR2 is SNEGSKA (reference sequence). For the CDR3, the DNA is TGCAGTGCTAGGCTAGCGGGGGTACGAGATACGCAGTATTTT. Translation gives CSARLAGVRDTQYF.

Only a few counts were recorded for this clonotype. The V call is TRBV9, the J call TRBJ1-2; no definite D call. Between the trimmed V and J ends, which lost 0 bases and 1 base, there was a span of 10 bases. From germline, CDR1 is SGDLS and CDR2 YYNGEE. The CDR3 has 15 residues. CDR3 amino acids: CASSVEGRINYGYTF. For the CDR3, the DNA is TGTGCCAGCAGCGTAGAGGGTCGGATTAACTATGGCTACACCTTC.

In its sample, this clonotype was seen a few times. J is TRBJ2-5 and V is TRBV5-6; D uncertain. Trimming shortened V by 3 bases and J by 3 bases, and 6 bases separated the two germline ends. The germline V gene has CDR1 SGHDT and CDR2 YYEEEE. CDR3 length equals 12 residues. The CDR3 protein is CASSYSEETQYF. The CDR3 coding sequence is TGTGCCAGCAGCTACTCCGAAGAGACCCAGTACTTC.

This rearrangement joins TRBV2 to TRBJ2-2; the D is unclear. Trimming stripped 1 base from V and 0 bases from J, with 12 bases between. This CDR3 is built from 17 residues. Germline V gene sequence: CDR1 SNHLY, CDR2 FYNNEI. Written as DNA, the CDR3 is TGTGCCAGCAGTGAAGTACCCGATTTCGCGAACACCGGGGAGCTGTTTTTT. It is translated as CASSEVPDFANTGELFF. The variable domain in full, completed from reference TRBV2 and TRBJ2-2, reads EPEVTQTPSHQVTQMGQEVILRCVPISNHLYFYWYRQILGQKVEFLVSFYNNEISEKSEIFDDQFSVERPDGSNFTLKIRSTKLEDSAMYFCASSEVPDFANTGELFFGEGSRLTVL.

J is TRBJ2-2 and V is TRBV6-1, with 10 nucleotides matching TRBD1. This CDR3 contains 19 residues. CDR1 and CDR2 (germline): MNHNS, SASEGT. V dropped 7 bases and J dropped 5; count of bases not matched to a gene: 19. The chain's CDR3 is CASTIYGTGEGELTGELFF. In DNA form, the CDR3 reads TGTGCCAGCACTATTTACGGGACAGGGGAAGGAGAATTGACCGGGGAGCTGTTTTTT.

The gene calls are TRBV7-9 and TRBJ1-1; no definite D call. Trimming took off 4 bases at V and 0 bases at J, with 18 bases between the two ends. CDR1 SEHNR and CDR2 FQNEAQ come from the germline V gene (reference sequence). This CDR3 comprises 17 residues. The CDR3 DNA reads as TGTGCCAGCAGCTCCCCGGACGGGGATAGCATGAACACTGAAGCTTTCTTT. This codes for CASSSPDGDSMNTEAFF.

In this sample, this clonotype turned up a few times. V gene TRBV24-1 combines with J gene TRBJ2-3; D gene unclear. Germline V lookup: CDR1 KGHDR, CDR2 SFDVKD. This CDR3 comprises 17 residues. Trimming shortened V by 4 bases and J by 2 bases, and 18 bases separated the two germline ends. CDR3 in DNA: TGTGCCACCAGTGACCCAAGACCATCAAGCGACACAGATACGCAGTATTTT. Encoded protein: CATSDPRPSSDTDTQYF.

The chain employs TRBV4-1 and TRBJ2-2; 9 positions match TRBD1. V was pared by 0 bases and J by 0 bases, with 8 bases of the junction left unmatched. This CDR3 is built from 19 residues. Germline assignment: CDR1 MGHRA and CDR2 YSYEKL. CDR3 region: CASSQEVDGDRANTGELFF. Here the CDR3 DNA reads TGCGCCAGCAGCCAAGAAGTGGACGGGGACAGGGCGAACACCGGGGAGCTGTTTTTT.

On this clonotype: One end of the junction varies from germline; a read error may be responsible. The chain couples TRBV7-6 to TRBJ1-1, with no clear D. The germline gives CDR1 SGHVS, CDR2 FNYEAQ. The CDR3 spans 14 residues. The DNA of the CDR3 is TGTGCCCGCAGCTTAGTACTGGGGAACACTGAAGCTTTCTTT. Residues: CARSLVLGNTEAFF.

This clonotype was seen a few times. The chain combines TRBV20-1 with TRBJ2-3; 9 bases match TRBD2. CDR3 size: 17 residues. V lost 2 bases, J lost 4 bases, and 13 bases stayed unmatched. CDR1 and CDR2 from the germline V gene are DFQATT and SNEGSKA (reference sequence). The CDR3 DNA reads TGCAGTGCTAGACCTCACCCGGCGGGGGGGATACCAGATACGCAGTATTTT. This sequence encodes CSARPHPAGGIPDTQYF.

The genes are TRBV20-1 and TRBJ1-1; 8 bases agree with TRBD1. The CDR3 is 14 residues long. Germline values: CDR1 DFQATT, CDR2 SNEGSKA (reference sequence). After removal of 2 bases from V and 1 base from J, the junction contained 3 bases not matched to a gene. CDR3: CSARHRGGNTEAFF. The CDR3 bases are TGCAGTGCTAGACACAGGGGGGGGAACACTGAAGCTTTCTTT.